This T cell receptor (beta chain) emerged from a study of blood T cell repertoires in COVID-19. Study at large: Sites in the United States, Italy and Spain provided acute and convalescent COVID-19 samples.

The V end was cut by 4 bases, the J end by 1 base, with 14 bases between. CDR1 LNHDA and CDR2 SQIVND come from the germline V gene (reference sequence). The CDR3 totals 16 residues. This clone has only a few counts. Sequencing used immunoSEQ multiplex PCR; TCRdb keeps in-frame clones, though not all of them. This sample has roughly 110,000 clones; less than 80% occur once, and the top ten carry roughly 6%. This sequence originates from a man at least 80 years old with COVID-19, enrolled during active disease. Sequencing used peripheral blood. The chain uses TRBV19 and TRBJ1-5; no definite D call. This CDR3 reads CASSTLGTSSNQPQHF. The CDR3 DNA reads TGTGCCAGTAGTACCCTGGGCACCTCGAGCAATCAGCCCCAGCATTTT.